Described below is a single TCR beta chain sequence and its context. This record belongs to a study of blood T cell repertoires in COVID-19. Overall study: In each case, the material was cDNA or gDNA derived from T cells, B-cell-depleted T cells, or PBMCs.

Per the authors' pipeline: Quantification of nucleated cells was approximated via reference gene primer amplification. Method: immunoSEQ multiplex PCR; TCRdb's copy keeps in-frame clones and lacks some. V, J and clone size are taken as reported in that table, and D and trimming were inferred from the DNA itself. The table records under 250,000 clones, about 83% of them present only once. Germline loops: CDR1 SGHRS, CDR2 YFSETQ. J gave up 3 bases and V 0 bases, and 2 bases lay outside the gene matches. The CDR3 consists of 14 residues. Seattle's enrolled individuals joined amid active infection and were then monitored longitudinally.

The receptor was derived from a woman over 75 with COVID-19, enrolled during active disease. The rearrangement uses TRBV5-1 and TRBJ2-7, with TRBD2 matching 8 bases. Source material: peripheral blood. The CDR3 loop is CASSLGSGVYEQYF. In nucleotides, the CDR3 is TGCGCCAGCAGCTTGGGTAGCGGGGTCTACGAGCAGTACTTC.